These T cell receptor beta chains were read from a single sample in a study of control samples from healthy donors and cancer patients. Sequencing used immunoSEQ multiplex PCR; TCRdb keeps in-frame clones, though not all of them. The sample lists about 89,000 clones, 85% seen once, with over 2% in the top ten. The sample comprised blood. The receptors stem from a woman in her forties in good health. Both conserved end residues are part of each CDR3. D genes are given only for firm matches. Clone size is not always given. Where it is, it says once, few, many or a class for expanded clones.

>-|TRBV5-4|-|TRBJ2-2
TGTGCCAGCAGCTTTCTCCTGACCGGGGAGCTGTTTTTT
CASSFLLTGELFF
>-|TRBV5-4|-|TRBJ2-2
TGTGCCAGCAGCCGTGACCAGAACACCGGGGAGCTGTTTTTT
CASSRDQNTGELFF
>-|TRBV5-6|-|TRBJ2-2
TGTGCCAGCAGGAGGGACAACGGCGGGGAGCTGTTTTTT
CASRRDNGGELFF
>-|TRBV2|-|TRBJ1-1
TGTGCCAAAATGACGGATCCCTTGGGTGAAGCTTTCTTT
CAKMTDPLGEAFF
>TRBD2|TRBV5-1|-|TRBJ2-3
TGCGCCAGCAGCCCGGGGGGACTAGCGGGGGAGACAGATACGCAGTATTTT
CASSPGGLAGETDTQYF
>TRBD1|TRBV5-6|-|TRBJ1-5
TGTGCCAGCAGCTTGGAGGGACAGCTAAGCAATCAGCCCCAGCATTTT
CASSLEGQLSNQPQHF
>-|TRBV6-2/TRBV6-3|-|TRBJ2-5
TGTGCCAGCAGTCCCCCTTTAGGACTGGGCGGAAAAACACAAGAGACCCAGTACTTC
CASSPPLGLGGKTQETQYF
>TRBD1|TRBV5-1|-|TRBJ2-2
TGCGCCAGCAGCCCCAGGGGGCGGTCGGGGACCGGGGAGCTGTTTTTT
CASSPRGRSGTGELFF
>-|TRBV9|-|TRBJ2-5
TGTGCCAGCAGCGCCGGGGAGACCCAGTACTTC
CASSAGETQYF
>TRBD1|TRBV7-3|-|TRBJ2-7
TGTGCCAGCAGCTTATCTGGACAGGGATCCTACGAGCAGTACTTC
CASSLSGQGSYEQYF
>-|TRBV25-1|-|TRBJ1-1
TGTGCCAGCAGTGCCCAGGGGAACACTGAAGCTTTCTTT
CASSAQGNTEAFF
>-|TRBV9|few|TRBJ1-2
TGTGCCAGCAGCGTAGCCGGCAGGATAAGTGGCTACACCTTC
CASSVAGRISGYTF
>-|TRBV7-9|-|TRBJ2-2
TGTGCCAGCAGCAAAAAGGGGGGCTCGAACACCGGGGAGCTGTTTTTT
CASSKKGGSNTGELFF
>-|TRBV9|-|TRBJ2-2
TGTGCCAGCAGCGTCGGTACCGGGCCACCCACCGGGGAGCTGTTTTTT
CASSVGTGPPTGELFF
>-|TRBV27|once|TRBJ2-7
TGTGCCAGCGGGTTCAACGACTACGAGCAGTACTTC
CASGFNDYEQYF
>TRBD2|TRBV2|-|TRBJ2-1
TGTGCCGGGGGACTAGTCACCTACAATGAGCAGTTCTTC
CAGGLVTYNEQFF
>-|TRBV7-9|-|TRBJ2-5
TGTGCCAGCAGCTTAGGGGCGGGGAATGAGGAGACCCAGTACTTC
CASSLGAGNEETQYF